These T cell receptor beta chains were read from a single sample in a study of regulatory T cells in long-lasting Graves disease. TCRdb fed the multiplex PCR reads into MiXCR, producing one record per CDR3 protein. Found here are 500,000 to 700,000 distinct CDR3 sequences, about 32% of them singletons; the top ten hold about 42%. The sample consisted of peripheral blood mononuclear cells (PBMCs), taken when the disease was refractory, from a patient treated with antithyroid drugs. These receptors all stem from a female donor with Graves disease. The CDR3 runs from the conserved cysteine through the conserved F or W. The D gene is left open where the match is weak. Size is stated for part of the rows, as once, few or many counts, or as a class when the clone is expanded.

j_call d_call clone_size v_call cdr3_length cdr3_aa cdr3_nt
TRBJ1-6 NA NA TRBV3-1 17 CASRPGTPSSYNSPLHF TGTGCCAGCAGGCCCGGGACACCGAGCTCCTATAATTCACCCCTCCACTTT
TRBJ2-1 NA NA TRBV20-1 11 CSASVADEQFF TGCAGTGCTAGTGTGGCTGATGAGCAGTTCTTC
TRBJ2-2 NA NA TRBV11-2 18 CASSLRFRGQGGTGELFF TGTGCCAGCAGCTTACGGTTTCGGGGGCAGGGTGGCACCGGGGAGCTGTTTTTT
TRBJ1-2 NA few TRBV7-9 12 CASSLAVPGYTF TGTGCCAGCAGCTTAGCAGTCCCTGGCTACACCTTC
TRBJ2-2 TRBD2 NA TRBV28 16 CASSSGLAGAPGELFF TGTGCCAGCAGCTCCGGACTAGCGGGAGCCCCCGGGGAGCTGTTTTTT
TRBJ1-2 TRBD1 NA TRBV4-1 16 CASSPGAGQGRYGYTF TGCGCCAGCAGCCCGGGGGCCGGACAGGGGAGGTATGGCTACACCTTC
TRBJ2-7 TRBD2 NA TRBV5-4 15 CASSFLAGEPYEQYF TGTGCCAGCAGCTTCTTAGCGGGAGAGCCCTACGAGCAGTACTTC
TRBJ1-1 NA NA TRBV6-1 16 CASRDERRKPDTEAFF TGTGCCAGCAGAGACGAACGGAGAAAACCTGACACTGAAGCTTTCTTT
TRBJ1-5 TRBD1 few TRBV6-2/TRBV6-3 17 CASSYSLGRGLNQPQHF TGTGCCAGCAGTTACTCGCTAGGCAGGGGGTTGAATCAGCCCCAGCATTTT
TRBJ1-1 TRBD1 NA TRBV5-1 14 CASSAYTGGTEAFF TGCGCCAGCAGCGCTTATACAGGGGGTACTGAAGCTTTCTTT
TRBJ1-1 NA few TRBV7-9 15 CASSLGRGVNTEAFF TGTGCCAGCAGCTTAGGCAGGGGCGTAAACACTGAAGCTTTCTTT
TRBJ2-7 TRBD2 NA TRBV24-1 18 CATSDSGPTGTRYGEQYF TGTGCCACCAGTGATTCAGGCCCGACCGGGACTAGGTACGGCGAGCAGTACTTC
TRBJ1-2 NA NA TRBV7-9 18 CASSVLRGGFALNYGYTF TGTGCCAGCAGCGTCCTCCGAGGCGGGTTTGCTTTAAACTATGGCTACACCTTC
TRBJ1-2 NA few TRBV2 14 CASSDDSGHYGYTF TGTGCCAGCAGTGATGATTCAGGCCACTATGGCTACACCTTC
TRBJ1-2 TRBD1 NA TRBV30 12 CAWHQDRVGYTF TGTGCCTGGCACCAGGACAGGGTGGGCTACACCTTC
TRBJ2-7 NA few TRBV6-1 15 CASTPGAEATYEQYF TGTGCCAGCACCCCAGGTGCGGAGGCAACCTACGAGCAGTACTTC
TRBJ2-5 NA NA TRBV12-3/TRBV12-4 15 CASSRSRGAGETQYF TGTGCCAGCAGTAGGTCACGGGGGGCGGGGGAGACCCAGTACTTC
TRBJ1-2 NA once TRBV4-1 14 CASSQDSGYYGYTF TGCGCCAGCAGCCAAGATAGCGGGTACTATGGCTACACCTTC
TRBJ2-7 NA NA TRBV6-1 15 CASSEVDSQSYEQYF TGTGCCAGCAGTGAGGTGGACAGCCAGAGCTACGAGCAGTACTTC
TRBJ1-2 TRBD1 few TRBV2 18 CASRRQGAIITFNYGYTF TGTGCCAGCAGACGACAGGGCGCGATTATTACATTCAACTATGGCTACACCTTC
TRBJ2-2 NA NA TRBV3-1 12 CASSLPLGELFF TGTGCCAGCAGTCTCCCTCTCGGGGAGCTGTTTTTT
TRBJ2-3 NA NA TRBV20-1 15 CSAREGFVAADTQYF TGCAGTGCTAGAGAAGGATTTGTAGCGGCAGATACGCAGTATTTT
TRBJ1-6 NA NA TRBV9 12 CASSGTSSPLHF TGTGCCAGCAGCGGTACCTCTTCACCCCTCCACTTT
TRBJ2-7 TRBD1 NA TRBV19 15 CASSIGTGLTYEQYF TGTGCCAGTAGTATTGGGACAGGGCTTACCTACGAGCAGTACTTC
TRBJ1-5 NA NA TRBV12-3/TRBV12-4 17 CASSLSSGGRGAQPQHF TGTGCCAGCAGTTTAAGCTCGGGCGGGCGGGGGGCCCAGCCCCAGCATTTT
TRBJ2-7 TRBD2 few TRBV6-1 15 CASSDGTSGSYEQYF TGTGCCAGCAGCGACGGGACTAGCGGGAGCTACGAGCAGTACTTC
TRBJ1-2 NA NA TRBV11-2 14 CASSLRSQNYGYTF TGTGCCAGCAGCTTACGTAGCCAGAACTATGGCTACACCTTC
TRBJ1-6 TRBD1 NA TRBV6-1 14 CASNAGQGGVSLHF TGTGCCAGCAACGCCGGACAGGGGGGTGTCTCCCTCCACTTT
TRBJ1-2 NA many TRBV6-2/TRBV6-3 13 CASSETGRHGYTF TGTGCCAGCAGTGAAACAGGGCGGCATGGCTACACCTTC
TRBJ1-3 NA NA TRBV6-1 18 CASSEDRSSVGSGNTIYF TGTGCCAGCAGTGAAGACAGGTCCTCCGTGGGCTCTGGAAACACCATATATTTT
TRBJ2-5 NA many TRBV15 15 CATSRVLTFQETQYF TGTGCCACCAGCAGGGTTTTGACATTCCAAGAGACCCAGTACTTC